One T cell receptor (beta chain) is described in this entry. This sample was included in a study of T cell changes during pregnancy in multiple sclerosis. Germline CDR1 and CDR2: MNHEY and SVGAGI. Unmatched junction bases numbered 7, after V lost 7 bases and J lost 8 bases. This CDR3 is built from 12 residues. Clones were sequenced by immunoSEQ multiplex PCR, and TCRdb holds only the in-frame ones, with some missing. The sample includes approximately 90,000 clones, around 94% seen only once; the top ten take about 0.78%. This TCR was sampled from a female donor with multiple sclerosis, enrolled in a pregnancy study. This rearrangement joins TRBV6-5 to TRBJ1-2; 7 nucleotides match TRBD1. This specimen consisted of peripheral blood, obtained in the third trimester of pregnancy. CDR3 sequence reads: CASTQGVRGYTF. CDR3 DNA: TGTGCCAGCACCCAGGGGGTGCGGGGCTACACCTTC.